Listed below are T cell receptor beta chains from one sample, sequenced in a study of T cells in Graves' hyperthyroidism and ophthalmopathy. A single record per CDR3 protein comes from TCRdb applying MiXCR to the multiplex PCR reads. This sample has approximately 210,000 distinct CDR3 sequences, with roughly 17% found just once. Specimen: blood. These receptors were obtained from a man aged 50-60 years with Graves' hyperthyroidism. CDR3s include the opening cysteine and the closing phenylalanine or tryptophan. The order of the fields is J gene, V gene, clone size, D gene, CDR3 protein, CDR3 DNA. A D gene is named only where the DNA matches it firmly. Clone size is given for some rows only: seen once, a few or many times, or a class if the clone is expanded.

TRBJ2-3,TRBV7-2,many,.,CASSPGQDTQYF,TGTGCCAGCAGCCCCGGGCAAGATACGCAGTATTTT
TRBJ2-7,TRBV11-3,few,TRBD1,CASSYFPRDRGLYEQYF,TGTGCCAGCAGCTACTTCCCCCGGGACAGGGGGCTCTACGAGCAGTACTTC
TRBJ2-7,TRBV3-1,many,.,CASRLGDNEQYF,TGTGCCAGCAGGCTGGGTGATAACGAGCAGTACTTC
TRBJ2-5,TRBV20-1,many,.,CSASGGKETQYF,TGCAGTGCATCAGGGGGGAAAGAGACCCAGTACTTC
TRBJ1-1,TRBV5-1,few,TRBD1,CASSVTGSETEAFF,TGCGCCAGCAGCGTGACAGGGTCGGAGACTGAAGCTTTCTTT
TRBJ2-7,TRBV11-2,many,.,CASRLTGTPAYEQYF,TGTGCCAGCAGACTGACCGGGACACCCGCTTACGAGCAGTACTTC
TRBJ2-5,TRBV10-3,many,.,CAISESGRETQYF,TGTGCCATCAGTGAATCCGGGCGGGAGACCCAGTACTTC
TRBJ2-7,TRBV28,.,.,CASSTGSPLEQYF,TGTGCCAGCAGTACCGGGAGCCCCCTCGAGCAGTACTTC
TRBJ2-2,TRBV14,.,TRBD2,CASSRAGGPIGELFF,TGTGCCAGCAGCCGAGCGGGAGGGCCGATCGGGGAGCTGTTTTTT
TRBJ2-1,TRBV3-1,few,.,CASSQSSSNEQFF,TGTGCCAGCAGCCAATCTTCTTCCAATGAGCAGTTCTTC
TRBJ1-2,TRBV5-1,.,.,CASSGGGTNYGYTF,TGCGCCAGCAGCGGGGGGGGGACGAACTATGGCTACACCTTC
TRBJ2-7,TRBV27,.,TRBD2,CASSLQAGAGGNYEQYF,TGTGCCAGCAGCCTACAAGCGGGAGCGGGAGGGAACTACGAGCAGTACTTC
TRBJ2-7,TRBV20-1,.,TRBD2,CSADGTSGRGEQYF,TGCAGTGCGGACGGGACTAGCGGGAGGGGAGAGCAGTACTTC
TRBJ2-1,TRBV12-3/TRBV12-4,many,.,CASSFFSHSYNEQFF,TGTGCCAGCAGTTTTTTCTCTCACTCCTACAATGAGCAGTTCTTC
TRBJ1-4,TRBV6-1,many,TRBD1,CASSEFTQPDPGQRLDEKLFF,TGTGCCAGCAGTGAGTTCACACAACCTGACCCGGGACAGAGGTTGGATGAAAAACTGTTTTTT
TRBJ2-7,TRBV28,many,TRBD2,CASRRTSGRAYEQYF,TGTGCCAGCAGAAGGACTAGCGGGAGGGCCTACGAGCAGTACTTC
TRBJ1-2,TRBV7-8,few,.,CASSFSGGGSGYTF,TGTGCCAGCAGCTTTAGTGGCGGGGGTTCCGGCTACACCTTC
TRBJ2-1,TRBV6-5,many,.,CASSYLGTGGNEQFF,TGTGCCAGCAGTTACCTCGGGACTGGAGGGAATGAGCAGTTCTTC
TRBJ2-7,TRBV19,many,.,CASSITRHSYEQYF,TGTGCCAGTAGTATCACCAGGCACTCCTACGAGCAGTACTTC
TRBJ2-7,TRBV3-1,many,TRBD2,CASSQVGGGPYEQYF,TGTGCCAGCAGCCAAGTCGGGGGAGGGCCGTACGAGCAGTACTTC
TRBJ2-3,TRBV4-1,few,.,CASSRGPPPTDTQYF,TGCGCCAGCAGCCGGGGGCCCCCACCCACAGATACGCAGTATTTT
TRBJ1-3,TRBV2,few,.,CASSKDYPLGDTIYF,TGTGCCAGCAGCAAGGATTACCCCTTAGGGGACACCATATATTTT
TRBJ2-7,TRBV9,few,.,CASSVESGYEQYF,TGTGCCAGCAGCGTAGAGTCGGGTTACGAGCAGTACTTC
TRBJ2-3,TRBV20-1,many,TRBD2,CSARRFDIGGSGRSTQYF,TGCAGTGCTAGGCGGTTTGATATAGGGGGCAGCGGGAGGTCGACGCAGTATTTT
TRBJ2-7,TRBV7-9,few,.,CAGSTTRKEGYEQYF,TGTGCCGGCAGTACCACCCGGAAGGAAGGCTACGAGCAGTACTTC
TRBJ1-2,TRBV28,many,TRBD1,CASSPGTAPWGYTF,TGTGCCAGCAGCCCTGGGACAGCACCTTGGGGCTACACCTTC
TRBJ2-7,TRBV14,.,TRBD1,CASSPSRDSFIYEQYF,TGTGCCAGCAGCCCGAGCCGGGACAGCTTCATCTACGAGCAGTACTTC
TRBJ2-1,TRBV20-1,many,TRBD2,CSARDLGLVNEQFF,TGCAGTGCTAGAGATCTGGGACTAGTCAATGAGCAGTTCTTC
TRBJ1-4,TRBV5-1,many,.,CASSTGVAEKLFF,TGCGCCAGCAGTACGGGGGTTGCGGAAAAACTGTTTTTT
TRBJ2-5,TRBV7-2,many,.,CASSDLRETQYF,TGTGCCAGCAGCGATCTCAGAGAGACCCAGTACTTC
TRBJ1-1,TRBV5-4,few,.,CASSLVGTLYTEAFF,TGTGCCAGCAGCTTGGTAGGGACGCTCTACACTGAAGCTTTCTTT
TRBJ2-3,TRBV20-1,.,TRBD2,CSAMTSERDTQYF,TGCAGTGCAATGACTAGCGAGAGGGATACGCAGTATTTT
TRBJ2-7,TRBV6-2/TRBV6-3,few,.,CASSYQTGNYEQYF,TGTGCCAGCAGTTACCAGACAGGTAACTACGAGCAGTACTTC
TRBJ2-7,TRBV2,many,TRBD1,CASSEAHRGAYEQYF,TGTGCCAGCAGTGAAGCGCACAGGGGGGCCTACGAGCAGTACTTC
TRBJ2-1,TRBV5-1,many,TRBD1,CASSPDRGTYNEQFF,TGCGCCAGCAGCCCGGACAGGGGGACCTACAATGAGCAGTTCTTC
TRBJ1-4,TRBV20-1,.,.,CSAVQGPTNEKLFF,TGCAGTGCCGTACAGGGTCCAACTAATGAAAAACTGTTTTTT
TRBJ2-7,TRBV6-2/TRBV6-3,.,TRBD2,CASTSTSGSDNEQYF,TGTGCCAGCACCTCGACTAGCGGGAGCGATAACGAGCAGTACTTC
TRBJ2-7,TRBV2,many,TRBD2,CASSRTSGRASAEQYF,TGTGCCAGCAGTCGCACTAGCGGGAGGGCTTCAGCCGAGCAGTACTTC
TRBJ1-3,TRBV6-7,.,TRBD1,CASSYTGQICTIYF,TGTGCCAGCAGTTACACGGGACAGATTTGCACCATATATTTT
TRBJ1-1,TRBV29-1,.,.,CSVVGGNTEAFF,TGCAGCGTTGTGGGGGGGAACACTGAAGCTTTCTTT
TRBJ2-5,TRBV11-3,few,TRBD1,CASSRDRGRETQYF,TGTGCCAGCAGCCGGGACAGGGGGCGAGAGACCCAGTACTTC
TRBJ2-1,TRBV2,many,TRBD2,CASSETSGSSNEQFF,TGTGCCAGCAGTGAAACTAGCGGGAGCTCCAATGAGCAGTTCTTC
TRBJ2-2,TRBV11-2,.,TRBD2,CASSYRGLAGGATGELFF,TGTGCCAGCAGCTACAGGGGACTAGCGGGAGGGGCTACCGGGGAGCTGTTTTTT
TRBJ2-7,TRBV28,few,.,CASSAGNDISEQYF,TGTGCCAGCAGCGCCGGCAATGACATCTCCGAGCAGTACTTC
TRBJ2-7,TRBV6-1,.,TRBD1,CASSVSGTGIYEQYF,TGTGCCAGCAGTGTATCCGGGACAGGGATCTACGAGCAGTACTTC
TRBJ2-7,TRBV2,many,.,CASRVDSGAGYEQYF,TGTGCCAGCAGAGTGGACAGTGGCGCGGGGTACGAGCAGTACTTC
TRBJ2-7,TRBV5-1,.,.,CASRAGGGRSYEQYF,TGCGCCAGCAGAGCAGGGGGAGGCAGATCCTACGAGCAGTACTTC
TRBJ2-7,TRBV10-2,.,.,CASRGGDSLLYEQYF,TGCGCCAGCAGGGGCGGGGACAGCCTCTTGTACGAGCAGTACTTC
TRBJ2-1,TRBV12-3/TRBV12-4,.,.,CASSPLQAQFF,TGTGCCAGCAGTCCTCTTCAGGCGCAGTTCTTC
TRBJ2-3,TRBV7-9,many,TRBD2,CASSFGRSLSTDTQYF,TGTGCCAGCAGCTTCGGGAGGAGCTTAAGCACAGATACGCAGTATTTT
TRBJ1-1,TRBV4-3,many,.,CASSQREGQAFF,TGCGCCAGCAGCCAAAGGGAGGGACAAGCTTTCTTT
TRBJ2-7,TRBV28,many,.,CASSSDRELGDEQYF,TGTGCCAGCAGTTCCGACCGGGAATTAGGGGACGAGCAGTACTTC
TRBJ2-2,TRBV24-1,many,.,CATSAPGRGSTGELFF,TGTGCCACCAGTGCCCCTGGACGAGGGAGCACCGGGGAGCTGTTTTTT
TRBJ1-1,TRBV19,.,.,CASRWGGLNTEAFF,TGTGCCAGTCGTTGGGGGGGATTGAACACTGAAGCTTTCTTT
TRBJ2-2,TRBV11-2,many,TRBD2,CASSLWTLSGSFTGELFF,TGTGCCAGCAGCTTATGGACCCTAAGCGGGAGTTTCACCGGGGAGCTGTTTTTT
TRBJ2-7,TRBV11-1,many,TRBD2,CASSLPSTSGEEQYF,TGTGCCAGCAGCTTACCATCCACTAGCGGGGAAGAGCAGTACTTC
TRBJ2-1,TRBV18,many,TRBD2,CASSRPGTRSNEQFF,TGTGCCAGCTCCCGTCCAGGGACTAGATCTAATGAGCAGTTCTTC
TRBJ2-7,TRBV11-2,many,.,CASSFSSYEQYF,TGTGCCAGCAGCTTTAGCTCCTACGAGCAGTACTTC
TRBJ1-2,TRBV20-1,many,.,CSASDPYYGYTF,TGCAGTGCTAGCGATCCTTACTATGGCTACACCTTC